Listed below are T cell receptor beta chains from one sample, sequenced in a study of early T cells in non-severe SARS-CoV-2 infection. In TCRdb, the 5' RACE reads were re-called with MiXCR into one record per CDR3 protein. The sample lists more than 75,000 distinct CDR3 sequences; approximately 13% were seen once. Input material: whole blood. The receptor source for this set is an adult who was a healthcare worker with PCR-confirmed SARS-CoV-2 infection or an uninfected control (not recorded which). CDR3s include the opening cysteine and the closing phenylalanine or tryptophan. D genes are given only for firm matches. Rows may omit the clone size; those that give it use once, few, many or a size class.

cdr3_aa	cdr3_nt	clone_size	d_call	v_call	j_call
CSAPVASGSDTQYF	TGCAGTGCGCCCGTGGCTAGCGGGAGTGATACGCAGTATTTT	.	TRBD2	TRBV20-1	TRBJ2-3
CSARDIGGSSRNTIYF	TGCAGTGCTAGAGATATAGGCGGATCCAGTAGAAACACCATATATTTT	once	.	TRBV20-1	TRBJ1-3
CASRTGGVRTEAFF	TGTGCCAGCAGGACAGGGGGCGTTAGGACTGAAGCTTTCTTT	few	TRBD1	TRBV7-9	TRBJ1-1
CASSFTSDRSSYEQYF	TGTGCCAGCAGTTTCACGTCGGACAGGAGCTCCTACGAGCAGTACTTC	.	TRBD1	TRBV28	TRBJ2-7
CSVVRSSGEQFF	TGCAGCGTTGTTCGCAGTTCTGGTGAGCAGTTCTTC	.	.	TRBV29-1	TRBJ2-1
CAGRVEGGEKLFF	TGTGCCGGACGGGTCGAAGGGGGCGAAAAACTGTTTTTT	.	TRBD1	TRBV7-9	TRBJ1-4
CASSFTGNLPGEAFF	TGTGCCAGCAGCTTTACGGGGAACCTCCCGGGTGAAGCTTTCTTT	many	.	TRBV7-2	TRBJ1-1
CASSTLEGYGYTF	TGTGCCAGCAGTACTTTGGAGGGCTATGGCTACACCTTC	.	.	TRBV28	TRBJ1-2
CASSPSIGNTIYF	TGTGCCAGCAGCCCCTCGATAGGAAACACCATATATTTT	many	.	TRBV7-9	TRBJ1-3
CASSQSLRGATEAFF	TGCGCCAGCAGCCAGAGCCTCAGGGGAGCCACTGAAGCTTTCTTT	many	.	TRBV4-1	TRBJ1-1
CASSLSTVRTNEKLFF	TGCGCCAGCTCTCTTTCGACGGTGAGAACTAATGAAAAACTGTTTTTT	medium-sized	.	TRBV10-2	TRBJ1-4
CASGLGSSSDTQYF	TGTGCTAGTGGTTTGGGCAGTTCCTCAGATACGCAGTATTTT	.	.	TRBV12-5	TRBJ2-3
CASSTQGGGFQETQYF	TGTGCCAGCAGCACTCAGGGTGGGGGATTCCAAGAGACCCAGTACTTC	.	.	TRBV28	TRBJ2-5
CASSDGAGAADTQYF	TGCGCCAGCAGTGATGGGGCGGGAGCGGCAGATACGCAGTATTTT	.	TRBD2	TRBV10-1	TRBJ2-3
CSTPRDSLANEQFF	TGCAGCACGCCGCGGGACAGCTTAGCCAATGAGCAGTTCTTC	.	.	TRBV29-1	TRBJ2-1
CSARDSGRGTYNSPLHF	TGCAGTGCTAGAGATTCGGGGAGAGGAACCTATAATTCACCCCTCCACTTT	.	.	TRBV20-1	TRBJ1-6
CASSIGAPRGNEQFF	TGTGCCAGTAGTATAGGAGCTCCGCGGGGGAATGAGCAGTTCTTC	few	TRBD2	TRBV19	TRBJ2-1
CASSLQGTTYNSPLHF	TGTGCCAGCAGCTTACAGGGGACCACCTATAATTCACCCCTCCACTTT	.	.	TRBV7-3	TRBJ1-6
CASSLPKVTGELFF	TGCGCCAGCAGCTTGCCCAAAGTGACCGGGGAGCTGTTTTTT	many	.	TRBV5-1	TRBJ2-2
CATSDYTSGRAHEQFF	TGTGCCACCAGTGACTACACTAGCGGGAGGGCCCATGAGCAGTTCTTC	many	TRBD2	TRBV24-1	TRBJ2-1
CASSYRSFTGAQNYGYTF	TGTGCCAGCAGTTACCGGAGCTTCACAGGGGCCCAAAACTATGGCTACACCTTC	.	TRBD1	TRBV6-5	TRBJ1-2
CASSLFNGKNYGYTF	TGTGCCAGCAGTTTATTTAATGGGAAGAACTATGGCTACACTTTC	.	.	TRBV27	TRBJ1-2
CASSIQSYTEAFF	TGTGCCAGCAGCATCCAATCTTACACTGAAGCTTTCTTT	many	.	TRBV14	TRBJ1-1
CASRRRDRSDEKLFF	TGTGCCAGCAGACGCCGAGACAGATCCGATGAAAAACTGTTTTTT	.	.	TRBV6-5	TRBJ1-4
CASGQVSQYF	TGTGCCAGCGGCCAAGTGAGCCAGTACTTC	few	.	TRBV6-5	TRBJ2-5
CASRLITDTQYF	TGTGCCAGCAGATTAATCACAGATACGCAGTATTTT	many	.	TRBV7-2	TRBJ2-3